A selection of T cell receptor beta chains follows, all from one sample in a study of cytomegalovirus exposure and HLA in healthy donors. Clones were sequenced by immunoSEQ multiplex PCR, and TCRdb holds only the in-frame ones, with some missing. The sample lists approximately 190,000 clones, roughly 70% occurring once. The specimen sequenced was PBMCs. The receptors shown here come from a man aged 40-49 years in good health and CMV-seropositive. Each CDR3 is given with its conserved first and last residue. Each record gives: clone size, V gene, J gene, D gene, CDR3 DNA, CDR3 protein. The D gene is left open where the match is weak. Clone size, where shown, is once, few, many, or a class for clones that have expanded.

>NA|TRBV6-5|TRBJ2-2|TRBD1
TGTGCCAGCAGTCGACAGGGGCCCGGGGAGCTGTTTTTT
CASSRQGPGELFF
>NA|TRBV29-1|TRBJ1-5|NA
TGCAGCGCTCAGGGGAGCAGCAATCAGCCCCAGCATTTT
CSAQGSSNQPQHF
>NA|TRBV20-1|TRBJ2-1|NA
TGCAGTGCTAGTCCGGACAATGAGCAGTTCTTC
CSASPDNEQFF
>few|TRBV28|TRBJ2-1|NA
TGTGCCAGCAGTTTTTCTTCGGACCGGGGCAATGAGCAGTTCTTC
CASSFSSDRGNEQFF
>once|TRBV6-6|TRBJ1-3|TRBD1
TGTGCCAGCAGTCGCGGACAGGGCTCAGGAAACACCATATATTTT
CASSRGQGSGNTIYF
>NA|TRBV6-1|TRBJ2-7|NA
TGTGCCAGCAGTGGGCAGCAGTACTTC
CASSGQQYF
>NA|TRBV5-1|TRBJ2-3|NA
TGCGCCAGCAGCTACGGGGATACGCAGTATTTT
CASSYGDTQYF
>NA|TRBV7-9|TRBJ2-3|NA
TGTGCCAGCAGCTTAATCTCTCGGGATACGCAGTATTTT
CASSLISRDTQYF
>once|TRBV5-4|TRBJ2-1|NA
TGTGCCAGCAGCTTGTTGGCCGCAAATGAGCAGTTCTTC
CASSLLAANEQFF
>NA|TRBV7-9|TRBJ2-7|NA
TGTGCCAGCAGCTTACAGCCAGGGGCGATTTACGAGCAGTACTTC
CASSLQPGAIYEQYF
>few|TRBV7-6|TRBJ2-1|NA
TGTGCCAGCAGCATAATGTCCGGTGTCAATGAGCAGTTCTTC
CASSIMSGVNEQFF
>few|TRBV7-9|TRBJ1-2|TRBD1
TGTGCCAGCAGCTCGGACAGGGGATGGGATGGCTACACCTTC
CASSSDRGWDGYTF
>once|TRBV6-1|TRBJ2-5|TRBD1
TGTGCCAGCAGTGAAGCGCTTTGGTCGAGGGGGCGAGAGCAGTACTTC
CASSEALWSRGREQYF
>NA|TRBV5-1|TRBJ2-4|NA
TGCGCCAGCAGCTCCGCAGGGGCAGGGGCCAAAAACATTCAGTACTTC
CASSSAGAGAKNIQYF
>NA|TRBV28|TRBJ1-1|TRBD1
TGTGCCAGCAGTTCACCAGGGGGCAGGGGGACTGAAGCTTTCTTT
CASSSPGGRGTEAFF
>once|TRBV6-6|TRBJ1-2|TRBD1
TGTGCCAGCAGTGGACCGACAGGGTCGGTTGAAGGCTACACCTTC
CASSGPTGSVEGYTF
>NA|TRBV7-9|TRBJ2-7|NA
TGTTCCAGCAGCTTTCCCCCAGGGAACTACGAGCAGTACTTC
CSSSFPPGNYEQYF
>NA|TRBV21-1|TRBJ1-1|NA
TGTGCCAGCAGCGGACACGGGGGCACTGAAGCTTTCTTT
CASSGHGGTEAFF
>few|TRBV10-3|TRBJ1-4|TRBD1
TGTGCCATCAGTGACCAACGGGCAGGGGGTAATGAAAAACTGTTTTTT
CAISDQRAGGNEKLFF
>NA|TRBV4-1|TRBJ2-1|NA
TGCGCCAGCAGCCAAGATCTGGGGGCCATCTACAATGAGCAGTTCTTC
CASSQDLGAIYNEQFF
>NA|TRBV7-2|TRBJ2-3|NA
TGTGCCAGCAGCTTATACAGGGAGAAAGATACGCAGTATTTT
CASSLYREKDTQYF
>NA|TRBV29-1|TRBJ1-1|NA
TGCAGCGTTGGTAGCCTGGGGGGCACTGAAGCTTTCTTT
CSVGSLGGTEAFF
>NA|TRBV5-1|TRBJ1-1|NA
TGCGCCAGCAGAAGCGACAGGAACACTGAAGCTTTCTTT
CASRSDRNTEAFF
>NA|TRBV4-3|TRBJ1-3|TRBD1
TGCGCCAGCAGCCAAGAATCGACAGGGTTAGTCTTGCCCTCTGGAAACACCATATATTTT
CASSQESTGLVLPSGNTIYF
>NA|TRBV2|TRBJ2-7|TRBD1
TGTGCCAGCAGCCAGGGACAGGGCTATAATGAGCAGTACTTC
CASSQGQGYNEQYF
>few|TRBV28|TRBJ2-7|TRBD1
TGTGCCAGTCTGGGACAGGTCGACGAGCAGTACTTC
CASLGQVDEQYF
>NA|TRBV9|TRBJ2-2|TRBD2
TGTGCCAGCAGCGTAGGGGTGGGGGGGAAAACCGGGGAGCTGTTTTTT
CASSVGVGGKTGELFF
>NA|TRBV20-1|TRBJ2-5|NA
TGCAGTGCTTCGGGGTCGGAGACCCAGTACTTC
CSASGSETQYF
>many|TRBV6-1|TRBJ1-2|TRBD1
TGTGCCAGCAGCCCTACGGGGGACAGGGTTCGGGGCTACACCTTC
CASSPTGDRVRGYTF
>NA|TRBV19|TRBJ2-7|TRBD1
TGTGCCAGTAGTAAGGGACAGGGGAGCTCCTACGAGCAGTACTTC
CASSKGQGSSYEQYF
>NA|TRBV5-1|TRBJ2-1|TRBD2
TGCGCCAGCAGCTTGGCCGGGGGGAGCTCCTACAATGAGCAGTTCTTC
CASSLAGGSSYNEQFF
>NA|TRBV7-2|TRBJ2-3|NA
TGTGCCAGCAGTATGTCCACAGATACGCAGTATTTT
CASSMSTDTQYF
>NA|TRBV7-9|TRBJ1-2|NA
TGTGCCAGCAGCTCGAACTTCAGGGGAGTTGGTTATGGCTACACCTTC
CASSSNFRGVGYGYTF
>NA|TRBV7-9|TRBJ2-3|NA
TGTGCCAGCAGCTCGAGAGTATTAGATACGCAGTATTTT
CASSSRVLDTQYF
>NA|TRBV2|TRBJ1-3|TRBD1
TGTGCCAGCAGCTCGGACAGGCTATCGGGAAACACCATATATTTT
CASSSDRLSGNTIYF
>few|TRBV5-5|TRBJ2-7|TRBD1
TGTGCCAGCAGCTTAAGCGGGACAGGGGCCTACGAGCAGTACTTC
CASSLSGTGAYEQYF
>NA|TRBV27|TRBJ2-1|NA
TGTGCCAGCAGTTTATGGGGGCCCGATGAGCAGTTCTTC
CASSLWGPDEQFF
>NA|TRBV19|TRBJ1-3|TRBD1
TGTGCCAGTACCACGGTCGGGACAGCCTCTGGAAACACCATATATTTT
CASTTVGTASGNTIYF
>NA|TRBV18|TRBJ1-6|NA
TGTGCCAGCTCACCACCGAAGACAGGCCCCTATAATTCACCCCTCCACTTT
CASSPPKTGPYNSPLHF
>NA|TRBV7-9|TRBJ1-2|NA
TGTGCCAGCAGCCCAGGGGACGTTGTTCCCAAGACCTTC
CASSPGDVVPKTF
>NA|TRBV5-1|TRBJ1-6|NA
TGCGCCAGCAGCTTGAGAGGGTCAGGCTATAATTCACCCCTCCACTTT
CASSLRGSGYNSPLHF
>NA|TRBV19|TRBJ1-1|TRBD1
TGTGCCGGACAGGGGCCTCCCACTGAAGCTTTCTTT
CAGQGPPTEAFF
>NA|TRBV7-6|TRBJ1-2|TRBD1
TGTGCCAGCAGCTTAGCCGAGACAGGGGGCGCGAGGGGCTACACCTTC
CASSLAETGGARGYTF
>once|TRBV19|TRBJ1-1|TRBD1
TGTGCCAGTGCGAGCTATCAGGGGGCCCTCCTAGCACACCAAAACACTGAAGCTTTCTTT
CASASYQGALLAHQNTEAFF
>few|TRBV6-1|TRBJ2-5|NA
TGTGCCAGCAGCTCCGGACAGTTTAAAGAGACCCAGTACTTC
CASSSGQFKETQYF
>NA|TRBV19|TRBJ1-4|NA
TGTGCCAGTCGAAAGGGGGAGAGGGAAAAACTGTTTTTT
CASRKGEREKLFF
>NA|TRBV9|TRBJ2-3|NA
TGTGCCAGCAGCCCCGACGGGACTAGCACAGATACGCAGTATTTT
CASSPDGTSTDTQYF
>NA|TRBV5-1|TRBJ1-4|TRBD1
TGCGCCAGCAGCCTTTACAGGGGAACTAATGAAAAACTGTTTTTT
CASSLYRGTNEKLFF
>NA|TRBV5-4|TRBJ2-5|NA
TGTGCCAGCAGCTTGACCCTCGCGGCAGAGACCCAGTACTTC
CASSLTLAAETQYF
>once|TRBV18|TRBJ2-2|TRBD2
TGTGCCAGCTCACCTCTAGCGGGGGCTAACACCGGGGAGCTGTTTTTT
CASSPLAGANTGELFF